The 20 T cell receptor beta chains in this list originate from one sample, sequenced in a study of blood T cells in healthy people across ages. It was with a sample-barcoded 5' primer and a J-beta primer mix that a second PCR of about 7 to 12 cycles was run. One entry per CDR3 protein, called by TCRdb with MiXCR from the 5' RACE reads. The table lists 950,000 to 1,200,000 distinct CDR3 sequences, around two fifths of them singletons, with roughly 13% in the top ten. Sequencing used blood. Source of these receptors: a man aged 18 to 35 in good health.

V gene TRBV14 combines with J gene TRBJ1-3, with D hard to call. Trimming pared 3 bases from V and 9 bases from J, leaving 9 bases between. The CDR3 consists of 12 residues. The germline CDR1 and CDR2 sequences are SGHDN and FVKESK. The CDR3, as DNA: TGTGCCAGCAGCCATTCCCGGACCACCATATATTTT. Translated: CASSHSRTTIYF.

A few counts support this clonotype. The chain carries TRBV7-2 and TRBJ2-7, with TRBD2 matching 8 bases. The last part of the DNA fits TRBJ2-5 better; the J call may be wrong. This CDR3 comprises 15 residues. Germline V gives CDR1 SGHTA, CDR2 FQGNSA. The CDR3, as DNA: TGTGCCAGCAGCTCATACGGGACTAGAGGAGAGACCCAGTACTTC. It encodes CASSSYGTRGETQYF.

This clonotype was recorded a few times. The J gene is TRBJ1-1, the V gene TRBV20-1, with 10 bases matching TRBD1. Losses at the gene ends were 0 bases for V and 6 bases for J; bases not matched to a gene: 4. Germline CDR1 and CDR2: DFQATT and SNEGSKA (reference sequence). CDR3 length equals 14 residues. CDR3 residues: CSARERDRGSEAFF. The CDR3 DNA follows: TGCAGTGCTAGAGAGAGGGACAGGGGATCTGAAGCTTTCTTT.

This clonotype was counted a few times. The chain uses TRBV24-1 and TRBJ2-1; 16 bases map to TRBD2. The trim removed 2 bases at V and 0 bases at J, leaving 9 bases unmatched. There are 21 residues in the CDR3. Germline values: CDR1 KGHDR, CDR2 SFDVKD. CDR3 sequence: CATSDSGLAGGPRVSYNEQFF. As DNA, the CDR3 is TGTGCCACCAGTGATTCGGGACTAGCGGGGGGGCCTCGAGTCTCCTACAATGAGCAGTTCTTC.

This clonotype has only a few counts. V and J are TRBV11-3 and TRBJ1-1; possible D gene TRBD1, 5 bases. The germline gives CDR1 SGHNT, CDR2 YENEEA. The CDR3 contains 14 residues. Between the trimmed V and J ends, which lost 5 bases and 3 bases, there was a span of 13 bases. CDR3 coding DNA: TGTGCCAGCAGCCCGGGGGGATCGGACACTGAAGCTTTCTTT. It is translated as CASSPGGSDTEAFF.

This sequence joins TRBV20-1 and TRBJ2-3; 7 bases map to TRBD1. V lost 0 bases to trimming and J lost 2 bases; unmatched junction nucleotides: 5. The CDR3 has 15 residues. CDR1 and CDR2 from the germline V gene are DFQATT and SNEGSKA (reference sequence). The CDR3 region is CSARDEGAATDTQYF. The CDR3 DNA is TGCAGTGCTAGAGATGAGGGGGCAGCCACAGATACGCAGTATTTT.

This clonotype was observed a handful of times. The chain has TRBV7-2 and TRBJ1-5; 8 bases line up with TRBD1. This CDR3 comprises 16 residues. Trimming at V came to 4 bases and at J to 5 bases, leaving 10 bases not matched to a gene. Germline lookup yields CDR1 SGHTA and CDR2 FQGNSA. CDR3 protein: CASSSDRDGFYQPQHF. The CDR3 nucleotides are TGTGCCAGCAGCTCGGACAGGGATGGATTTTATCAGCCCCAGCATTTT. The full variable domain, completed using reference TRBV7-2 and TRBJ1-5, is GAGVSQSPSNKVTEKGKDVELRCDPISGHTALYWYRQSLGQGLEFLIYFQGNSAPDKSGLPSDRFSAERTGGSVSTLTIQRTQQEDSAVYLCASSSDRDGFYQPQHFGDGTRLSIL.

This clonotype came up a few times. As DNA, the CDR3 is TGTGCCAGCAGCTCCGTGGGGGGCGGGGGAAACAATGAGCAGTTCTTC. Translating gives CASSSVGGGGNNEQFF. V is TRBV7-2 and J is TRBJ2-1; D possibly corresponds to TRBD2 (7 bases). CDR3 length: 16 amino acids. Trimming took off 4 bases at V and 5 bases at J, with 18 bases between the two ends. CDR1 and CDR2 (germline): SGHTA, FQGNSA.

This clonotype occurred a few times. This chain's CDR3 is CATSRRNFSPTEANEKLFF. CDR3 coding DNA: TGTGCCACCAGCAGACGTAACTTTTCACCCACGGAGGCCAATGAAAAACTGTTTTTT. This rearrangement joins TRBV15 to TRBJ1-4; no clear D gene. The V end lost 2 bases, the J end lost 5 bases, and 24 bases lay between the germline ends. Germline lookup yields CDR1 LNHNV and CDR2 YYDKDF (reference sequence). There are 19 residues in the CDR3.

The V call is TRBV12-3 or TRBV12-4, the J call TRBJ1-1, with 11 nucleotides matching TRBD1. V was pared by 3 bases and J by 0 bases, with 6 bases of the junction left unmatched. The CDR3 extends over 17 amino acids. The CDR3 region is CASSLGQGGLMNTEAFF. For the CDR3, the DNA is TGTGCCAGCAGTTTGGGACAGGGGGGCTTAATGAACACTGAAGCTTTCTTT.

The gene calls are TRBV5-5 and TRBJ1-5; D is uncertain. With 2 bases removed from V and 0 bases from J, the gap between germline ends came to 9 bases. Germline V gene sequence: CDR1 SGHKS, CDR2 YYEKEE (reference sequence). The CDR3 has 15 residues. This chain's CDR3 is CASSFSSYSNQPQHF. The CDR3 DNA sequence: TGTGCCAGCAGCTTCTCCAGCTATAGCAATCAGCCCCAGCATTTT.

Of note for this clonotype: Compared with germline, one end of the junction differs, possibly owing to a read error. This rearrangement joins TRBV10-3 to TRBJ1-2, with TRBD1 matching over 7 bases. This CDR3 has 15 amino acids. In germline, CDR1 is ENHRY, CDR2 SYGVKD. In DNA, the CDR3 is TGTGCCATCAGTAAGTCAACGGGACAGAACTATGGCTACACCTTC. As protein: CAISKSTGQNYGYTF.

V is TRBV6-6 and J is TRBJ1-5; the D is unclear. Trimming took 2 bases from V and 0 from J, leaving 11 bases between them. This CDR3 region has 16 residues. Germline V gives CDR1 MNHNY, CDR2 SVGAGI (reference sequence). The chain's CDR3 is CASSYVSGSSNQPQHF. The CDR3 DNA reads TGTGCCAGCAGTTACGTTTCAGGTAGTAGCAATCAGCCCCAGCATTTT.

This chain links TRBV4-1 with TRBJ1-3; D not certain. The germline CDR1 and CDR2 sequences are MGHRA and YSYEKL. V lost 1 base to trimming and J lost 2 bases, with 6 bases between them. This CDR3 is built from 14 residues. The CDR3 DNA reads as TGCGCCAGCAGCCAAGTTGGGGCTGGAAACACCATATATTTT. This translates into CASSQVGAGNTIYF.

This clonotype has a handful of counts. The rearrangement links TRBV7-2 to TRBJ2-7, with no clear D. From germline, CDR1 is SGHTA and CDR2 FQGNSA. This CDR3 has 15 amino acids. Trimming pared 1 base from V and 2 bases from J, leaving 12 bases between. CDR3 sequence reads: CASSLGVADPYEQYF. In nucleotides, the CDR3 is TGTGCCAGCAGCTTAGGAGTCGCAGACCCCTACGAGCAGTACTTC.

V gene TRBV7-9 combines with J gene TRBJ2-7; 7 bases line up with TRBD1. Germline V lookup: CDR1 SEHNR, CDR2 FQNEAQ (reference sequence). The V gene end was trimmed by 4 bases and the J gene end by 10 bases; junction bases not matched to a gene: 13. The CDR3 is 14 residues long. CDR3 coding DNA: TGTGCCAGCAGCTCAAGACGACAGGGAAGGGCCCAGTACTTC. Encoded protein: CASSSRRQGRAQYF.

The V call is TRBV5-1, the J call TRBJ1-1; 7 nucleotides align to TRBD1. CDR1 is SGHRS and CDR2 is YFSETQ in the germline V gene. The V segment lost 3 bases and the J segment 2 bases; nucleotides outside the gene matches: 10. This CDR3 has 16 residues. The CDR3 DNA follows: TGCGCCAGCAGCTGGGGAACAGGGGTTCGAAACACTGAAGCTTTCTTT. Its protein is CASSWGTGVRNTEAFF.

This clonotype was recorded a few times. The chain uses TRBV6-6 and TRBJ1-5; 7 bases align to TRBD1. This CDR3 spans 14 amino acids. Germline CDR1 reads MNHNY; CDR2 reads SVGAGI (reference sequence). The trim removed 6 bases at V and 6 bases at J, leaving 8 bases unmatched. The DNA for the CDR3 is TGTGCCAGCAGGACAGGGTTCAGGCGTCAGCCCCAGCATTTT. Its protein is CASRTGFRRQPQHF.

The chain carries TRBV5-1 and TRBJ1-1; possible D gene TRBD1, 6 bases. V was pared by 1 base and J by 3 bases, with 16 bases between. This CDR3 has 16 residues. Germline lookup yields CDR1 SGHRS and CDR2 YFSETQ. DNA of the CDR3: TGCGCCAGCAGCTTGATCACGGGGGCAGAGGACACTGAAGCTTTCTTT. Amino acids: CASSLITGAEDTEAFF.

The chain employs TRBV4-2 and TRBJ1-6; D unresolved. There are 13 residues in the CDR3. Germline V gene data show CDR1 as LGHNA and CDR2 as YNFKEQ. Trimming took off 5 bases at V and 12 bases at J, with 14 bases between the two ends. The CDR3 sequence: CASSGNTVQPLHF. CDR3 in DNA: TGTGCCAGCAGCGGCAACACAGTCCAACCCCTCCACTTT.